Listed below are T cell receptor beta chains from one sample, sequenced in a study of cytomegalovirus exposure and HLA in healthy donors. TCRdb keeps only in-frame clones here, not all; method: immunoSEQ multiplex PCR. Counted here are 110,000 or so clones, about four fifths occurring once; the ten biggest clones make up 1.3%. The specimen sequenced was PBMCs. Receptors originate from a man younger than 45 in good health and CMV-seronegative. Both conserved end residues are part of each CDR3. Each record gives: V gene, J gene, clone size, D gene, CDR3 DNA, CDR3 protein. D genes are given only for firm matches. The size entry is marked missing in some rows and otherwise reads once, few, many or a size class.

v_gene: TRBV5-6
j_gene: TRBJ2-1
abundance: -
d_gene: TRBD2
CDR3nt: TGTGCCAGCAGCCCGACCCCGGGACTAGCGGGATACAATGAGCAGTTCTTC
CDR3aa: CASSPTPGLAGYNEQFF

v_gene: TRBV19
j_gene: TRBJ1-1
abundance: -
d_gene: -
CDR3nt: TGTGCCAGTAGCTACGGACGGCGGGCGAACACTGAAGCTTTCTTT
CDR3aa: CASSYGRRANTEAFF

v_gene: TRBV6-5
j_gene: TRBJ2-3
abundance: -
d_gene: TRBD1
CDR3nt: TGTGCCAGCAGTTTCGGACAGGGGAGCTACGTGGATACGCAGTATTTT
CDR3aa: CASSFGQGSYVDTQYF

v_gene: TRBV2
j_gene: TRBJ2-3
abundance: -
d_gene: TRBD1
CDR3nt: TGTGCCAGCAGTGAAGAGAGGGACAGGGAGAGTACAGATACGCAGTATTTT
CDR3aa: CASSEERDRESTDTQYF

v_gene: TRBV29-1
j_gene: TRBJ2-5
abundance: few
d_gene: TRBD1
CDR3nt: TGCAGCGTTGAGCGGGGACAGGGTGAGACCCAGTACTTC
CDR3aa: CSVERGQGETQYF

v_gene: TRBV4-3
j_gene: TRBJ1-3
abundance: -
d_gene: -
CDR3nt: TGCGCCAGCAGCCAAGAAAAACAGGGATGGAACACCATATATTTT
CDR3aa: CASSQEKQGWNTIYF

v_gene: TRBV4-3
j_gene: TRBJ1-2
abundance: once
d_gene: TRBD1
CDR3nt: TGCGCCAGCAGCCATCTTACAGGACAGGGGACCTATGGCTACACCTTC
CDR3aa: CASSHLTGQGTYGYTF

v_gene: TRBV6-6
j_gene: TRBJ1-2
abundance: -
d_gene: -
CDR3nt: TGTGCCAGCGGGGGGAACTATGGCTACACCTTC
CDR3aa: CASGGNYGYTF

v_gene: TRBV19
j_gene: TRBJ1-5
abundance: -
d_gene: -
CDR3nt: TGTGCCAGTAGTATTGGGGGCGATCAGCCCCAGCATTTT
CDR3aa: CASSIGGDQPQHF

v_gene: TRBV25-1
j_gene: TRBJ2-1
abundance: few
d_gene: TRBD2
CDR3nt: TGTGCCAGCAGTAGGGCGGGAGGGAACAATGAGCAGTTCTTC
CDR3aa: CASSRAGGNNEQFF

v_gene: TRBV7-2
j_gene: TRBJ1-5
abundance: -
d_gene: -
CDR3nt: TGTGCCAGCGACTCCCTCAGGTCTGGGGGCGGTCAGCCCCAGCATTTT
CDR3aa: CASDSLRSGGGQPQHF

v_gene: TRBV29-1
j_gene: TRBJ2-3
abundance: once
d_gene: TRBD2
CDR3nt: TGCAGCGTTGAAGATCGAGATGGGGAGGGTGATACGCAGTATTTT
CDR3aa: CSVEDRDGEGDTQYF

v_gene: TRBV28
j_gene: TRBJ2-7
abundance: once
d_gene: TRBD1
CDR3nt: TGTGCCAGCATTGTGACAGGGGCCTCCTACGAGCAGTACTTC
CDR3aa: CASIVTGASYEQYF

v_gene: TRBV7-9
j_gene: TRBJ1-2
abundance: once
d_gene: -
CDR3nt: TGTGCCAGCAGCTTAAGCGATGGCTACACCTTC
CDR3aa: CASSLSDGYTF

v_gene: TRBV19
j_gene: TRBJ2-1
abundance: -
d_gene: -
CDR3nt: TGTGCCAGTAGTCTAAGCGCGGGACTCCAGTTCTTC
CDR3aa: CASSLSAGLQFF

v_gene: TRBV29-1
j_gene: TRBJ1-3
abundance: -
d_gene: TRBD1
CDR3nt: TGCAGCGTTGGGACAGGGGGATCTGGAAACACCATATATTTT
CDR3aa: CSVGTGGSGNTIYF

v_gene: TRBV6-5
j_gene: TRBJ2-7
abundance: few
d_gene: TRBD1
CDR3nt: TGTGCCAGCAGTTACTCGACAGGGGGTAGCGGCGAGCAGTACTTC
CDR3aa: CASSYSTGGSGEQYF

v_gene: TRBV7-2
j_gene: TRBJ1-1
abundance: -
d_gene: -
CDR3nt: TGTGCCAGCAGCTTAGTTCAGGGGAACACTGAAGCTTTCTTT
CDR3aa: CASSLVQGNTEAFF

v_gene: TRBV30
j_gene: TRBJ2-5
abundance: -
d_gene: -
CDR3nt: TGTGCCTGGAGCGGTGGTCACCAAGAGACCCAGTACTTC
CDR3aa: CAWSGGHQETQYF

v_gene: TRBV27
j_gene: TRBJ2-5
abundance: -
d_gene: -
CDR3nt: TGTGCCAGCAGTTTAGCAGGGAGGGAGACCCAGTACTTC
CDR3aa: CASSLAGRETQYF

v_gene: TRBV2
j_gene: TRBJ2-1
abundance: -
d_gene: -
CDR3nt: TGTGCCAGCAGTGTTCGGAGGGCAGAGCAGTTCTTC
CDR3aa: CASSVRRAEQFF

v_gene: TRBV11-2
j_gene: TRBJ2-7
abundance: -
d_gene: TRBD2
CDR3nt: TGTGCCAGCAGCTTACCTAGCGGAACCTACGAGCAGTACTTC
CDR3aa: CASSLPSGTYEQYF

v_gene: TRBV19
j_gene: TRBJ1-4
abundance: -
d_gene: -
CDR3nt: TGTGCCAGTAGTATAGATCGCTGGGGGGGGCAGAAGGATGAAAAACTGTTTTTT
CDR3aa: CASSIDRWGGQKDEKLFF

v_gene: TRBV12-5
j_gene: TRBJ1-5
abundance: -
d_gene: -
CDR3nt: TGTGCTAGTGGTTTGGCTCAGGGTTATAGCAATCAGCCCCAGCATTTT
CDR3aa: CASGLAQGYSNQPQHF

v_gene: TRBV28
j_gene: TRBJ1-5
abundance: -
d_gene: -
CDR3nt: TGTGCCAGCAGTTTCAGGGGCGCTGGCAATCAGCCCCAGCATTTT
CDR3aa: CASSFRGAGNQPQHF

v_gene: TRBV6-5
j_gene: TRBJ2-3
abundance: -
d_gene: -
CDR3nt: TGTGCCAGCAGTCGATTCGCTAGCAGGTCAGATACGCAGTATTTT
CDR3aa: CASSRFASRSDTQYF

v_gene: TRBV27
j_gene: TRBJ2-1
abundance: -
d_gene: TRBD2
CDR3nt: TGTGCCAGCAGTCCGGGACTAGAGCAGTTCTTC
CDR3aa: CASSPGLEQFF

v_gene: TRBV19
j_gene: TRBJ2-1
abundance: -
d_gene: -
CDR3nt: TGTGCCAGTAGTATTAGGCAGCGGGATGAGCAGTTCTTC
CDR3aa: CASSIRQRDEQFF

v_gene: TRBV19
j_gene: TRBJ1-5
abundance: -
d_gene: -
CDR3nt: TGTGCCAGTACTATCGGGTATAGCAATCAGCCCCAGCATTTT
CDR3aa: CASTIGYSNQPQHF

v_gene: TRBV2
j_gene: TRBJ2-7
abundance: -
d_gene: -
CDR3nt: TGTGCCAGCAAAGAGGGGGGGGGATACGAGCAGTACTTC
CDR3aa: CASKEGGGYEQYF

v_gene: TRBV7-9
j_gene: TRBJ1-1
abundance: -
d_gene: -
CDR3nt: TGTGCCAGCACATGGGCGATGAACACTGAAGCTTTCTTT
CDR3aa: CASTWAMNTEAFF

v_gene: TRBV7-2
j_gene: TRBJ1-4
abundance: -
d_gene: -
CDR3nt: TGTGCCAGCAGCTCGCGGAGCGGGCGGGAGGAAAAACTGTTTTTT
CDR3aa: CASSSRSGREEKLFF

v_gene: TRBV19
j_gene: TRBJ1-5
abundance: -
d_gene: -
CDR3nt: TGTGCCAGTAGTATTTCACAGGGCAATCAGCCCCAGCATTTT
CDR3aa: CASSISQGNQPQHF

v_gene: TRBV7-7
j_gene: TRBJ2-7
abundance: -
d_gene: TRBD1
CDR3nt: TGTGCTAGCAGCCACGGGACAGGGGACTACGAGCAGTACTTC
CDR3aa: CASSHGTGDYEQYF

v_gene: TRBV5-6
j_gene: TRBJ1-4
abundance: once
d_gene: TRBD1
CDR3nt: TGTGCCAGCAGCGACAGGGGCGGAAAACTGTTTTTT
CDR3aa: CASSDRGGKLFF

v_gene: TRBV29-1
j_gene: TRBJ1-5
abundance: -
d_gene: -
CDR3nt: TGCAGCGGGGGGGGCGACGGTCAGCCCCAGCATTTT
CDR3aa: CSGGGDGQPQHF

v_gene: TRBV10-1
j_gene: TRBJ2-3
abundance: -
d_gene: TRBD2
CDR3nt: TGCGCCAGCAGTGAAACGGGAGGACCCACAGATACGCAGTATTTT
CDR3aa: CASSETGGPTDTQYF

v_gene: TRBV5-1
j_gene: TRBJ1-1
abundance: few
d_gene: -
CDR3nt: TGCGCCAGCAGCTTGGGACAAATCGAGACTGAAGCTTTCTTT
CDR3aa: CASSLGQIETEAFF

v_gene: TRBV9
j_gene: TRBJ2-1
abundance: few
d_gene: -
CDR3nt: TGTGCCAGCAGCCTTCTAGGGGATGAGCAGTTCTTC
CDR3aa: CASSLLGDEQFF

v_gene: TRBV5-1
j_gene: TRBJ2-7
abundance: -
d_gene: -
CDR3nt: TGCGCCAGCAGCTTATCGAGCTCCTACGAGCAGTACTTC
CDR3aa: CASSLSSSYEQYF

v_gene: TRBV5-8
j_gene: TRBJ2-1
abundance: once
d_gene: -
CDR3nt: TGTGCCAGCAGCCGAGACAGGAGCTACAATGAGCAGTTCTTC
CDR3aa: CASSRDRSYNEQFF

v_gene: TRBV28
j_gene: TRBJ1-2
abundance: once
d_gene: TRBD1
CDR3nt: TGTGCCAGCAGTTTATATGGGACAGGGGAAAAGAACTATGGCTACACCTTC
CDR3aa: CASSLYGTGEKNYGYTF

v_gene: TRBV7-9
j_gene: TRBJ2-7
abundance: -
d_gene: -
CDR3nt: TGTGCCAGCAGCCAACAGGGTCTATTGTACGAGCAGTACTTC
CDR3aa: CASSQQGLLYEQYF

v_gene: TRBV29-1
j_gene: TRBJ1-2
abundance: -
d_gene: TRBD1
CDR3nt: TGCAGCGTGGGGGACAGGTCGAATAGGGGGGGGACCTTC
CDR3aa: CSVGDRSNRGGTF

v_gene: TRBV7-9
j_gene: TRBJ1-5
abundance: -
d_gene: -
CDR3nt: TGTGCCAGCAGCCCGACGGGGGGGGCGTTTCAGCCCCAGCATTTT
CDR3aa: CASSPTGGAFQPQHF

v_gene: TRBV19
j_gene: TRBJ2-3
abundance: -
d_gene: TRBD2
CDR3nt: TGTGCCAGTAGTATTACTAGCGGGGGGGTACTTAGGGCAGATACGCAGTATTTT
CDR3aa: CASSITSGGVLRADTQYF

v_gene: TRBV11-2
j_gene: TRBJ2-7
abundance: -
d_gene: TRBD2
CDR3nt: TGTGCCAGCAGCTATACTAGCGGGAGCTACGAGCAGTACTTC
CDR3aa: CASSYTSGSYEQYF

v_gene: TRBV5-4
j_gene: TRBJ2-7
abundance: -
d_gene: -
CDR3nt: TGTGCCAGCAGCTCGGCGGGGGCCCTCTACGAGCAGTACTTC
CDR3aa: CASSSAGALYEQYF

v_gene: TRBV7-6
j_gene: TRBJ2-7
abundance: -
d_gene: -
CDR3nt: TGTGCCAGCAGCCGAGAAGAAGCCACCTACGAGCAGTACTTC
CDR3aa: CASSREEATYEQYF

v_gene: TRBV4-3
j_gene: TRBJ1-2
abundance: -
d_gene: -
CDR3nt: TGCGCCAGCAGCCAAGCGTATGGTGGGGGCCCTAACTATGGCTACACCTTC
CDR3aa: CASSQAYGGGPNYGYTF

v_gene: TRBV28
j_gene: TRBJ2-1
abundance: -
d_gene: TRBD1
CDR3nt: TGTGCCAGCAGCATAGGGGGGACAGGGAAGGATGAGCAGTTCTTC
CDR3aa: CASSIGGTGKDEQFF

v_gene: TRBV19
j_gene: TRBJ1-1
abundance: -
d_gene: -
CDR3nt: TGTGCCAGTACCTATACTTGGGGGCTGAACACTGAAGCTTTCTTT
CDR3aa: CASTYTWGLNTEAFF

v_gene: TRBV19
j_gene: TRBJ2-7
abundance: few
d_gene: TRBD1
CDR3nt: TGTGCCAGTACCCCCGGGACAGGCTACGAGCAGTACTTC
CDR3aa: CASTPGTGYEQYF